Sequencing of this T cell receptor beta chain was carried out in a study of beta chain features in type 1 diabetes. Study conclusions and caveats: Patients with type 1 diabetes showed fewer VDJ junction insertions and more deletions.

The sequenced template was cDNA made from the entire isolated RNA. Here immunoSEQ multiplex PCR was the method, and the copy in TCRdb shows in-frame clones only, minus some. In the table there are 400,000 to 500,000 clones, 14% of which are singletons. Germline assignment: CDR1 MNHNY and CDR2 SVGAGI (reference sequence). The CDR3 is 15 amino acids. V gave up 8 bases and J gave up 2 bases; unmatched junction bases: 11. On average, the one heparinised blood draw given by each donor was around 110 mL. CD4+ naive, central memory, regulatory and stem cell-like memory cells were sorted via CD45RO/CCR7/CD25/CD127/CD95/CD27. A few counts support this clone. What it binds is unknown.

The source material was naive CD4+ T cells from blood. The clonotype comes from a man aged 25-40 years in good health. The chain combines TRBV6-6 with TRBJ1-2; the match to TRBD1 covers 7 bases. As DNA, the CDR3 is TGTGCCAGCGCCGGGGGAGGGGGCGCCAACTATGGCTACACCTTC. Protein sequence: CASAGGGGANYGYTF.